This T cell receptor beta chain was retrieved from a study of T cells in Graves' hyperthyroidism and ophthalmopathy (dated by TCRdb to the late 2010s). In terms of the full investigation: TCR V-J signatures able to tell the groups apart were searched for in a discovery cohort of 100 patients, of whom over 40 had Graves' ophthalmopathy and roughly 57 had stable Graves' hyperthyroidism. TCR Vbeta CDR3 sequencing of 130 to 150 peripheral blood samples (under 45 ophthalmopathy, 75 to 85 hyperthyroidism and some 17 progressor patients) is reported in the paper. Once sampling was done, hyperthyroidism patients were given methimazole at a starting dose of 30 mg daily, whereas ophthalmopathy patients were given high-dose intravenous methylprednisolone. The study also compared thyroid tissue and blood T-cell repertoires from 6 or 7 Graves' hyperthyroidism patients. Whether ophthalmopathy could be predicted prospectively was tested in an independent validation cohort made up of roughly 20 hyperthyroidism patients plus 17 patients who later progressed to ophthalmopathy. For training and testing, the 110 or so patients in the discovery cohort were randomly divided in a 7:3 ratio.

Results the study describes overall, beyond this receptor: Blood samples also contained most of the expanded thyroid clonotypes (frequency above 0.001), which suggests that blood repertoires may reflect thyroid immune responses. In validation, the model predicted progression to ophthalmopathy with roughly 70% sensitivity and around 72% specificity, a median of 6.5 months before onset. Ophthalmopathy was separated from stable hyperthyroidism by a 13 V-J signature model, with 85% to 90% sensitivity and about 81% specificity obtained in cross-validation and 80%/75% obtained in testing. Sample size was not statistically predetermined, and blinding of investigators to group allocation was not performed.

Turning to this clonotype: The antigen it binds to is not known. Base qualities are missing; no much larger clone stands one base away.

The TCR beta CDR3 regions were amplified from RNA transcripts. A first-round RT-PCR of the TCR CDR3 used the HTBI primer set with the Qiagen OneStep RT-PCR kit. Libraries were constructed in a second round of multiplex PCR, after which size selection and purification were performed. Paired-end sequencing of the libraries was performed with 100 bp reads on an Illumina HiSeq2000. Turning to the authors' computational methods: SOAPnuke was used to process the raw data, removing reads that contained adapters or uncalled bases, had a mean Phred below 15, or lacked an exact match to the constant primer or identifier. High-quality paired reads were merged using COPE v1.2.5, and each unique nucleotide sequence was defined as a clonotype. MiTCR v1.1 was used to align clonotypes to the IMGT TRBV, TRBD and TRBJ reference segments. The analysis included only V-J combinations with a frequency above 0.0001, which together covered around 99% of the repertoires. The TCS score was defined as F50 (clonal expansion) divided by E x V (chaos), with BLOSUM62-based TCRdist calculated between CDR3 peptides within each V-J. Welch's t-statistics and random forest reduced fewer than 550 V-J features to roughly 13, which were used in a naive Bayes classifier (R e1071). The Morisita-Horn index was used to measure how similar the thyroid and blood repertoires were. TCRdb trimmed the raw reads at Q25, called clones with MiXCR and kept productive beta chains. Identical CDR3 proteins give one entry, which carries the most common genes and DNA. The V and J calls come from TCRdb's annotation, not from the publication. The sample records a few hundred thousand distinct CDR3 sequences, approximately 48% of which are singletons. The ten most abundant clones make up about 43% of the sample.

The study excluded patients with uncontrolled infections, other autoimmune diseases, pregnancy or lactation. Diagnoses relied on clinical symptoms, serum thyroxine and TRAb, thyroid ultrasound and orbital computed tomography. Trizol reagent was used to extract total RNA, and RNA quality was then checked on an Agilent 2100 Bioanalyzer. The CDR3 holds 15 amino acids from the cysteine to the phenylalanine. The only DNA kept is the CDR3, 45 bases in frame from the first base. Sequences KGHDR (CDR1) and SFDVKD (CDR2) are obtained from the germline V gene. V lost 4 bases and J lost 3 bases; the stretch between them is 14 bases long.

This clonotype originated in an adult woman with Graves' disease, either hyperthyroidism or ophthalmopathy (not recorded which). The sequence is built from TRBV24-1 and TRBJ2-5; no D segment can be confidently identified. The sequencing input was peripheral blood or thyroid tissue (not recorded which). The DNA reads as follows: TGTGCCACCAGTGAGAACGAGAATCCAAAAGAGACCCAGTACTTC. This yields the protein CATSENENPKETQYF.